One sample yielded the 28 T cell receptor beta chains listed below, sequenced in a study of CD8+CD57+ T cells in acquired aplastic anemia. The authors sequenced patients whose flow cytometry had shown CD8+CD57+ cell expansion. Genomic DNA provided the template from which TCR beta VDJ and CDR3 profiles were obtained. Each CDR3 protein is one row after TCRdb ran MiXCR on the reads. The sample includes fewer than 200,000 distinct CDR3 sequences, roughly 50% of them seen just once. The specimen was sorted CD4+, CD8+, or CD8+CD57+ T cells (not recorded which) from PBMCs. These receptors were taken from a human donor with aplastic anemia.

At least ten counts were recorded for this clonotype. The chain combines TRBV9 with TRBJ2-5, with 7 bases that match TRBD1. Germline V gives CDR1 SGDLS, CDR2 YYNGEE. V shed 3 bases and J 4 bases; nucleotides not matched to a gene: 6. This CDR3 spans 14 amino acids. The CDR3 DNA follows: TGTGCCAGCAGCGCTACAGGGGTTCGAGAGACCCAGTACTTC. Translation: CASSATGVRETQYF.

In its sample, this clonotype was seen many times. This chain links TRBV6-4 with TRBJ2-2; tentatively, D is TRBD2 (6 bases). Trimming removed 5 bases at V and 2 bases at J, with 9 bases between. Germline lookup yields CDR1 MRHNA and CDR2 SNTAGT. The CDR3 loop spans 14 amino acids. The CDR3 protein is CASSPGTNTGELFF. In nucleotides, the CDR3 is TGTGCCAGCAGTCCCGGGACTAACACCGGGGAGCTGTTTTTT.

V gene TRBV6-2 or TRBV6-3 combines with J gene TRBJ2-1; 7 bases map to TRBD1. Trimming cost V 5 bases and J 7 bases; bases outside gene matches: 8. CDR3 size: 14 residues. The germline V gene encodes CDR1 MNHEY and CDR2 SVGEGT. CDR3 sequence: CASSSPQGENEQFF. Here the CDR3 DNA reads TGTGCCAGCAGTAGCCCTCAGGGGGAAAATGAGCAGTTCTTC.

This clonotype was seen many times. The chain joins TRBV19 to TRBJ1-5, with D uncertain. The length of the CDR3 is 15 residues. V was shortened by 4 bases and J by 2 bases, with 12 bases between the two germline ends. Germline CDR1 LNHDA, CDR2 SQIVND (reference sequence). The CDR3 bases are TGTGCCAGTAGTAAGGTCCCGACTGGCAATCAGCCCCAGCATTTT. This gives the protein CASSKVPTGNQPQHF.

This clonotype was observed a few times. The gene calls are TRBV7-6 and TRBJ2-3; possibly TRBD1 or TRBD2 for D (6 bases each). CDR3 length: 16 residues. In germline, CDR1 is SGHVS, CDR2 FNYEAQ. The V gene lost 4 bases and the J gene lost 0 bases, with 14 bases spanning the gap. CDR3 loop: CASSSTGGWSTDTQYF. DNA of the CDR3: TGTGCCAGCAGCTCTACCGGGGGCTGGAGCACAGATACGCAGTATTTT.

Comments on this clonotype: It is likely a read error, because the conserved phenylalanine at the end of the CDR3 is missing. The chain has TRBV13 and TRBJ2-1; unclear D gene. Trimming shortened V by 2 bases and J by 0 bases, and 14 bases separated the two germline ends. This CDR3 has 17 residues. Germline values: CDR1 PRHDT, CDR2 FYEKMQ (reference sequence). CDR3 DNA sequence: TGTGCCAGCAGCTTAAGACCTGGAGCAATCTCCTACAATGAGCAGTTCCTC. This translates into CASSLRPGAISYNEQFL.

This clonotype was counted many times. This sequence joins TRBV29-1 and TRBJ2-1; D is possibly TRBD2 (6 bases). Per germline, CDR1 SQVTM and CDR2 ANQGSEA. The ends were cut back, 0 bases at V and 9 bases at J, with 21 bases in the middle. CDR3 length equals 16 residues. The CDR3 sequence is CSVEEQPGLLVGEQFF. CDR3 coding DNA: TGCAGCGTTGAAGAACAGCCGGGACTTTTGGTGGGTGAGCAGTTCTTC.

V usage is TRBV7-3 and J usage is TRBJ2-1; D call uncertain. Germline V gene data show CDR1 as SGHTA and CDR2 as FQGTGA. Between the trimmed V and J ends, which lost 2 bases and 5 bases, there was a span of 7 bases. CDR3 size: 13 residues. CDR3 in amino acids: CASSLAGNNEQFF. The DNA of the CDR3 is TGTGCCAGCAGCTTAGCCGGAAACAATGAGCAGTTCTTC.

V is TRBV15 and J is TRBJ1-5; a weak D match, TRBD1 (5 bases). Germline CDR1 and CDR2: LNHNV and YYDKDF (reference sequence). V lost 3 bases to trimming and J lost 0 bases, with 12 bases between them. The CDR3 extends over 16 amino acids. CDR3 nucleotides: TGTGCCACCAGCAGCCTACAGGAGAATAGCAATCAGCCCCAGCATTTT. Amino acid sequence: CATSSLQENSNQPQHF.

The J gene is TRBJ2-7, the V gene TRBV7-2; D is tentatively TRBD1 or TRBD2 (5 bases each). The CDR3 has 14 amino acids. V dropped 4 bases and J dropped 2 bases, with 12 bases sitting between them. Germline V gene sequence: CDR1 SGHTA, CDR2 FQGNSA. The CDR3 protein is CASSYGAAAYEQYF. CDR3 DNA: TGTGCCAGCAGCTACGGGGCAGCCGCCTACGAGCAGTACTTC.

V usage is TRBV24-1 and J usage is TRBJ2-1, with 11 bases that match TRBD1. V was clipped by 3 bases and J by 8 bases; unmatched bases: 5. Germline-derived CDR1 and CDR2 are KGHDR and SFDVKD. This CDR3 has 15 residues. CDR3 sequence: CATSDLWDRGDEQFF. The CDR3 nucleotides are TGTGCCACCAGTGATCTCTGGGACAGGGGGGATGAGCAGTTCTTC.

This clonotype was counted many times. J is TRBJ1-2 and V is TRBV7-2, with 7 bases fitting TRBD1. Germline V lookup: CDR1 SGHTA, CDR2 FQGNSA. The CDR3 spans 14 residues. V lost 3 bases to trimming and J lost 4 bases; unmatched junction nucleotides: 5. DNA for the CDR3: TGTGCCAGCAGCTTCAGCCGGGACAGCTATGGCTACACCTTC. Its translation is CASSFSRDSYGYTF.

This clonotype has just a few counts. The CDR3, as DNA: TGCAGTGCTAGAGATAGAGGACAGGTGGTTTCACCCCTCCACTTT. The encoded protein is CSARDRGQVVSPLHF. V gene TRBV20-1 combines with J gene TRBJ1-6, with 7 bases identical to TRBD1. This CDR3 comprises 15 residues. CDR1 is DFQATT and CDR2 is SNEGSKA in the germline V gene (reference sequence). Trimming cost V 0 bases and J 9 bases; bases outside gene matches: 8.

This clonotype was found many times. This rearrangement joins TRBV5-1 to TRBJ1-5; no clear D gene. CDR1 is SGHRS, CDR2 YFSETQ, per germline. Trimming took 4 bases from V and 5 from J, leaving 16 bases between them. The CDR3 runs 15 residues. CDR3 coding DNA: TGCGCCAGCAGCAGAGACGGGAGCAACGATCAGCCCCAGCATTTT. It specifies CASSRDGSNDQPQHF.

This clonotype occurred many times. The genes are TRBV7-9 and TRBJ2-1; a weak D match, TRBD1 (6 bases). V dropped 4 bases and J dropped 0 bases, with 7 bases sitting between them. Per germline, CDR1 SEHNR and CDR2 FQNEAQ (reference sequence). The CDR3 extends over 14 amino acids. This CDR3 is CASSSDSSYNEQFF. For the CDR3, the DNA is TGTGCCAGCAGCTCGGACAGCTCCTACAATGAGCAGTTCTTC.

The J gene is TRBJ1-6, the V gene TRBV7-3; 10 positions agree with TRBD1. V shed 4 bases, J shed 6 bases, and the junction held 6 bases outside the gene matches. Germline V gene lookup returns CDR1 SGHTA and CDR2 FQGTGA. The CDR3 sequence is 16 residues long. This CDR3 is CASSSGTGAGNSPLHF. The CDR3 nucleotides are TGTGCCAGCAGCTCGGGGACAGGGGCCGGTAATTCACCCCTCCACTTT.

V and J are TRBV20-1 and TRBJ2-4; tentative D call: TRBD1 (5 bases). The germline V gene has CDR1 DFQATT and CDR2 SNEGSKA (reference sequence). Trimming stripped 6 bases from V and 0 bases from J, with 12 bases between. This CDR3 has 14 amino acids. CDR3 in amino acids: CSAIRAVAKNIQYF. In nucleotides, the CDR3 is TGCAGTGCGATCAGGGCCGTAGCCAAAAACATTCAGTACTTC.

The rearrangement uses TRBV5-6 and TRBJ1-5; D gene unclear. Trimming pared 4 bases from V and 1 base from J, leaving 12 bases between. The CDR3 length is 15 residues. The V gene's germline CDR1 is SGHDT and CDR2 YYEEEE. The CDR3: CASSPLIGSNQPQHF. The CDR3 DNA sequence: TGTGCCAGCAGCCCCCTCATAGGCAGCAATCAGCCCCAGCATTTT.

This clonotype was counted only a few times. The rearrangement links TRBV7-2 to TRBJ1-2, with 9 bases that match TRBD1. Germline loops: CDR1 SGHTA, CDR2 FQGNSA. V gave up 4 bases and J gave up 8 bases; unmatched junction bases: 5. The CDR3 has 13 residues. The CDR3 reads CASSSGQGFGYTF. CDR3 bases: TGTGCCAGCAGCTCGGGACAGGGCTTCGGCTACACCTTC.

This chain uses TRBV9 with TRBJ2-5; tentatively, D is TRBD2 (5 bases). This CDR3 comprises 15 residues. The ends were cut back, 4 bases at V and 4 bases at J, with 17 bases in the middle. CDR1 and CDR2 from the germline V gene are SGDLS and YYNGEE. DNA of the CDR3: TGTGCCAGCAGCTTAGTTGGTCTAGCAGTAGAGACCCAGTACTTC. This translates into CASSLVGLAVETQYF.

J is TRBJ2-2 and V is TRBV24-1, with D possibly being TRBD1 or TRBD2 (6 bases each). The CDR3 sequence is 15 residues long. CDR1 and CDR2 from the germline V gene are KGHDR and SFDVKD. With 4 bases removed from V and 3 bases from J, the gap between germline ends came to 11 bases. The CDR3 DNA is TGTGCCACCAGTGAAGGGGGGCGCGACACCGGGGAGCTGTTTTTT. It codes for CATSEGGRDTGELFF.

This clonotype was found many times. The gene calls are TRBV9 and TRBJ2-7; 7 positions agree with TRBD1. The CDR3 is made up of 15 amino acids. Germline V gives CDR1 SGDLS, CDR2 YYNGEE. V dropped 0 bases and J dropped 3; count of bases not matched to a gene: 6. CDR3 in DNA: TGTGCCAGCAGCGTAGGTTGGGACAGTAACTACGAGCAGTACTTC. Translation gives CASSVGWDSNYEQYF.

This clonotype was found many times. The chain has TRBV6-5 and TRBJ2-2; D is unresolved. The CDR3 is 15 residues long. CDR1 MNHEY and CDR2 SVGAGI come from the germline V gene. V lost 8 bases and J lost 0, with 13 bases in between. CDR3 residues: CASGLQPTNTGELFF. CDR3 sequence (DNA): TGTGCCAGCGGCCTTCAGCCAACGAACACCGGGGAGCTGTTTTTT.

The chain joins TRBV19 to TRBJ2-1; TRBD2 matches 7 bases. The length of the CDR3 is 15 residues. From germline, CDR1 is LNHDA and CDR2 SQIVND (reference sequence). The ends lost 6 bases at V and 8 bases at J; junction bases unmatched: 13. CDR3 loop: CASRPTRLALDEQFF. CDR3 coding DNA: TGTGCCAGTAGACCGACACGACTAGCCCTCGATGAGCAGTTCTTC. Looking up the rest from reference TRBV19 and TRBJ2-1 gives the full variable domain: DGGITQSPKYLFRKEGQNVTLSCEQNLNHDAMYWYRQDPGQGLRLIYYSQIVNDFQKGDIAEGYSVSREKKESFPLTVTSAQKNPTAFYLCASRPTRLALDEQFFGPGTRLTVL.

The genes are TRBV4-3 and TRBJ1-1, with D uncertain. With 6 bases removed from V and 0 bases from J, the gap between germline ends came to 8 bases. The germline V gene has CDR1 LGHNA and CDR2 YSLEER. This CDR3 spans 13 amino acids. In DNA form, the CDR3 reads TGCGCCAGCAGTCGGGCTGTGAACACTGAAGCTTTCTTT. This encodes CASSRAVNTEAFF.

This clonotype was counted ten times or more. The chain joins TRBV15 to TRBJ2-7, with TRBD2 identical over 7 bases. Trimming at V came to 1 base and at J to 1 base, leaving 4 bases not matched to a gene. This CDR3 comprises 15 residues. The germline gives CDR1 LNHNV, CDR2 YYDKDF (reference sequence). The chain's CDR3 is CATSRVREHSYEQYF. The CDR3 nucleotides are TGTGCCACCAGCAGAGTGCGGGAGCATTCCTACGAGCAGTACTTC.

Here the CDR3 reads CASSQLRGNTEAFF. DNA for the CDR3: TGTGCCAGCAGCCAGTTGAGGGGGAACACTGAAGCTTTCTTT. The rearrangement links TRBV2 to TRBJ1-1, with D possibly matching TRBD1 (5 bases). This CDR3 contains 14 residues. Germline CDR1 SNHLY, CDR2 FYNNEI. V dropped 6 bases and J dropped 1 base, with 12 bases sitting between them.

Remarks on this clonotype: A read error is possible here, since a much larger clone lies one base away. CDR3 nucleotides: TGTGCCCGCAGTTACGGTGGGGGGGCTCTGACAGATACGCAGTATTTT. Its protein is CARSYGGGALTDTQYF. This sequence joins TRBV6-5 and TRBJ2-3; TRBD2 might be the D (7 bases). From germline, CDR1 is MNHEY and CDR2 SVGAGI. CDR3 length equals 16 residues.